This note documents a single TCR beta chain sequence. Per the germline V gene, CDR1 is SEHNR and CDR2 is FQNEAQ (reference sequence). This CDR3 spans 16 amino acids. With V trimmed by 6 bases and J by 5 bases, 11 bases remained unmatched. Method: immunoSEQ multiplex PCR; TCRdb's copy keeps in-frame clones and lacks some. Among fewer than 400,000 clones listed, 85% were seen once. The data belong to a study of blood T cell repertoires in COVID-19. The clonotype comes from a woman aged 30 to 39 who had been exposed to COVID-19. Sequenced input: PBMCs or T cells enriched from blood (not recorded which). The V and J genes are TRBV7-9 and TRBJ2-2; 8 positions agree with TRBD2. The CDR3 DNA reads TGTGCCAGCAGTTCCGGGACTAGGGCCGGGACCGGGGAGCTGTTTTTT. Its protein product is CASSSGTRAGTGELFF. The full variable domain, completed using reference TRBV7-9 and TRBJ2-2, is DTGVSQNPRHKITKRGQNVTFRCDPISEHNRLYWYRQTLGQGPEFLTYFQNEAQLEKSRLLSDRFSAERPKGSFSTLEIQRTEQGDSAMYLCASSSGTRAGTGELFFGEGSRLTVL.